Listed below are T cell receptor beta chains from one sample, sequenced in a study of identical twins. TCRdb called the 5' RACE reads again in MiXCR, with one record for every CDR3 protein. The sample comprises 450,000 to 650,000 distinct CDR3 sequences, around 15% of which are singletons, and around 0.48% rests with the top ten. These sequences were also reported in another study, on yellow fever vaccine responses in identical twins.

Sequencing was performed on CD4+ T cells sorted from blood. Receptors were obtained from a woman under 30 in good health. CDR3s include the opening cysteine and the closing phenylalanine or tryptophan. A D gene is named only where the DNA matches it firmly. Expanded clones are given a class, and other clones once, few, many or no size at all.

TRBV5-1	TRBD2	TRBJ2-6	NA	TGCGCCAGCAGCCCCGTGACTAGCGGGGGGGCTGCAGGGGCCAACGTCCTGACTTTC	CASSPVTSGGAAGANVLTF
TRBV4-1	NA	TRBJ2-7	NA	TGCGCCAGCAGCCAAGAGGGCAGGGGAGGATACGAGCAGTACTTC	CASSQEGRGGYEQYF
TRBV4-1	TRBD2	TRBJ2-3	NA	TGCGCCAGCAGCCCGGGGACGGGACTAAGCACAGATACGCAGTATTTT	CASSPGTGLSTDTQYF
TRBV3-1	TRBD1	TRBJ2-2	NA	TGTGCCAGCAGCCAAGCCAGGACAGGGGTAATCGGGGAGCTGTTTTTT	CASSQARTGVIGELFF
TRBV5-1	NA	TRBJ2-6	few	TGCGCCAGCAGCTTGGGACTGGACTCTGGGGCCAACGTCCTGACTTTC	CASSLGLDSGANVLTF
TRBV27	TRBD1	TRBJ2-1	few	TGTGCCAGCAGATCCGACAGGGGCACTGCCTACAATGAGCAGTTCTTC	CASRSDRGTAYNEQFF
TRBV12-3/TRBV12-4	NA	TRBJ2-2	few	TGTGCCAGCAGTTTAGACTCAATCACCGGGGAGCTGTTTTTT	CASSLDSITGELFF
TRBV6-1	NA	TRBJ2-1	many	TGTGCCAGCAGGGGGGAAGCTCGGAATGAGCAGTTCTTC	CASRGEARNEQFF
TRBV7-9	NA	TRBJ2-7	few	TGTGCCAGCCAAAAGGCGGGGCCCTACGAGCAGTACTTC	CASQKAGPYEQYF
TRBV10-3	TRBD1	TRBJ2-7	many	TGTGCCATCAGTGAGGACAGGGGGTCCTACGAGCAGTACTTC	CAISEDRGSYEQYF
TRBV7-3	NA	TRBJ2-3	NA	TGTGCCAGCAGCTTAAGGCAGGCGGGATCCCGCACAGATACGCAGTATTTT	CASSLRQAGSRTDTQYF
TRBV5-1	NA	TRBJ2-1	few	TGCGCCAGCAGCTTGATGGTCGGGACTGGCAATGAGCAGTTCTTC	CASSLMVGTGNEQFF
TRBV18	NA	TRBJ2-5	few	TGTGCCAGCTCACCAAATTCGGCAGCTCAAGAGACCCAGTACTTC	CASSPNSAAQETQYF
TRBV2	TRBD1	TRBJ1-1	NA	TGTGCCAGCAAAGGGACAGCGCTGGGGGTGCCTGAAGCTTTCTTT	CASKGTALGVPEAFF
TRBV28	TRBD1	TRBJ2-7	few	TGTGCCAGCAGTCCCTCGACAGGGCTGGCCTACGAGCAGTACTTC	CASSPSTGLAYEQYF
TRBV7-6	NA	TRBJ1-3	few	TGTGCCAGCAGCTTAGCGCCTCAGGACTCTGGAAACACCATATATTTT	CASSLAPQDSGNTIYF
TRBV20-1	NA	TRBJ1-3	NA	TGCAGTGCTAGGAGCTCTGGAAACACCATATATTTT	CSARSSGNTIYF
TRBV24-1	NA	TRBJ2-3	few	TGTGCCACCAGTGACCCGCCTGAAGATACGCAGTATTTT	CATSDPPEDTQYF
TRBV6-1	TRBD2	TRBJ2-7	NA	TGTGCCAGCAGTGAAGCGGGGGGACTAGCGGGAGTTGGCGAGCAGTACTTC	CASSEAGGLAGVGEQYF
TRBV13	NA	TRBJ2-1	few	TGTGCCAGCAGCTTAGGACTCCACCGCTCCTACAATGAGCAGTTCTTC	CASSLGLHRSYNEQFF
TRBV10-3	NA	TRBJ1-6	few	TGTGCCATCAGGGGTCAGGAAAATTCACCCCTCCACTTT	CAIRGQENSPLHF
TRBV20-1	NA	TRBJ2-7	NA	TGCAGTGCTAGATCCCCGGGACTGAACTACGAGCAGTACTTC	CSARSPGLNYEQYF
TRBV11-2	TRBD2	TRBJ2-2	NA	TGTGCCAGCAGTTCTCGGACTAGCGTGCTGGCGAACACCGGGGAGCTGTTTTTT	CASSSRTSVLANTGELFF
TRBV11-1	NA	TRBJ2-7	NA	TGTGCCAGCAGTTGGACCGATCGAGACGAGCAGTACTTC	CASSWTDRDEQYF
TRBV6-1	NA	TRBJ1-4	few	TGTGCCAGCAGGGGGGTAGTCGGCGAAAAACTGTTTTTT	CASRGVVGEKLFF
TRBV5-1	NA	TRBJ2-7	few	TGCGCCAGCAGCCCCGGGGGTTTTGGCGAGCAGTACTTC	CASSPGGFGEQYF
TRBV29-1	NA	TRBJ2-5	NA	TGCAGCGTTGGCAGCGCCCAAGAGACCCAGTACTTC	CSVGSAQETQYF
TRBV2	NA	TRBJ2-2	NA	TGTGCCAGCAGTGGGTCACCAGGCACCGGGGAGCTGTTTTTT	CASSGSPGTGELFF
TRBV29-1	TRBD2	TRBJ2-3	NA	TGCAGCGTCCCAACTAGCGGGTCGAGCACAGATACGCAGTATTTT	CSVPTSGSSTDTQYF
TRBV5-6	NA	TRBJ2-1	NA	TGTGCCAGCAGCTTGGGGCCATCCTTGGGCAATGAGCAGTTCTTC	CASSLGPSLGNEQFF
TRBV20-1	TRBD2	TRBJ2-1	NA	TGCAGTGCTAGCCCTATCCCAGCGGGGGGTCGTCTCGGTGAGCAGTTCTTC	CSASPIPAGGRLGEQFF
TRBV9	TRBD1	TRBJ1-6	few	TGTGCCAGCAGCCGGGGACAGGGCATTGATTCACCCCTCCACTTT	CASSRGQGIDSPLHF
TRBV5-1	NA	TRBJ2-1	many	TGCGCCAGCAGCCCCTCTGTGGGGGACAATGAGCAGTTCTTC	CASSPSVGDNEQFF